This TCR beta chain is from a study of blood T cell repertoires in COVID-19. Study-wide background: Samples taken during acute and convalescent COVID-19 were collected in the United States, Italy and Spain. Sources were T cells, B-cell-depleted T cells, or PBMCs; the material itself was cDNA or gDNA.

The length of the CDR3 is 15 residues. The V and J ends lost 5 bases and 5 bases respectively, with 16 bases between them. Looked up from germline, CDR1 is MNHEY and CDR2 is SMNVEV (reference sequence). The authors' processing: How many nucleated cells were present was estimated from reference gene primer amplification. Method: immunoSEQ multiplex PCR; TCRdb's copy keeps in-frame clones and lacks some. V, J and clone size derive from that table, while D and trimming were established from the DNA sequence. The table lists 140,000 or so clones, 75% to 90% of them singletons. Sequencing was done on a sample of peripheral blood. The receptor's source is a woman in her sixties with active COVID-19. The rearrangement links TRBV27 to TRBJ2-1, with D perhaps TRBD2 (5 bases). The CDR3 loop reads CASSPVPAGDNEQFF. In DNA, the CDR3 is TGTGCCAGCAGTCCCGTCCCGGCGGGCGACAATGAGCAGTTCTTC.